A single sample is the source of the 12 T cell receptor beta chains below, sequenced in a study of a mutant IDH1 vaccine in newly diagnosed glioma. Profiled with immunoSEQ multiplex PCR; TCRdb holds only in-frame clones, not every one. This table holds about 56,000 clones, around three quarters found once. These receptors lack a known antigen. The time point denotes: week 47, end of study. In the vaccine, a single dose held 300 ug of the mutant IDH1 20-mer peptide, along with topical imiquimod. The source material was PBMCs, sampled from a glioma patient whose treatment included an IDH1 peptide vaccine. These receptors came from a man aged 50 to 60 with glioma.

The chain carries TRBV7-3 and TRBJ2-7; TRBD1 aligns across 7 bases. The V gene end was trimmed by 5 bases and the J gene end by 5 bases; junction bases not matched to a gene: 3. The CDR3 contains 12 residues. Germline V CDR1 and CDR2: SGHTA, FQGTGA. CDR3 sequence reads: CASSATGDEQYF. The CDR3 region has the DNA TGTGCCAGCAGCGCCACAGGGGACGAGCAGTACTTC.

The J gene is TRBJ1-4, the V gene TRBV15; 10 bases are a match to TRBD1. Losses at the gene ends were 10 bases for V and 6 bases for J; bases not matched to a gene: 11. Germline assignment: CDR1 LNHNV and CDR2 YYDKDF (reference sequence). This CDR3 comprises 15 residues. CDR3 sequence reads: CAISYRTGGDEKLFF. For the CDR3, the DNA is TGTGCCATCTCCTACAGGACAGGGGGTGATGAAAAACTGTTTTTT.

The chain recombines TRBV5-6 with TRBJ2-7, with 8 bases aligning to TRBD1. CDR3 length: 16 amino acids. Germline CDR1 is SGHDT and CDR2 is YYEEEE. V was pared by 3 bases and J by 1 base, with 9 bases of the junction left unmatched. The CDR3 DNA follows: TGTGCCAGCAGCTGGGGGATAAGGACAGGGTCCTACGAGCAGTACTTC. Translating it yields CASSWGIRTGSYEQYF.

This chain connects TRBV10-3 to TRBJ1-1; TRBD1 might be the D (6 bases). V was trimmed by 8 bases and J by 5 bases, leaving 21 bases between them. Germline assignment: CDR1 ENHRY and CDR2 SYGVKD. The CDR3 loop spans 15 amino acids. CDR3 loop: CAIRMGLGGGTEAFF. As DNA, the CDR3 is TGTGCCATCCGAATGGGGTTAGGGGGGGGAACTGAAGCTTTCTTT.

The chain combines TRBV27 with TRBJ1-2; 11 bases are a match to TRBD1. This CDR3 has 15 residues. With 0 bases clipped from V and 8 bases from J, the junction kept 5 bases outside the gene matches. Germline-derived CDR1 and CDR2 are MNHEY and SMNVEV (reference sequence). The CDR3, as DNA: TGTGCCAGCAGTTTATCTTTCAGGACAGGGGGCGGCTACACCTTC. It yields the protein CASSLSFRTGGGYTF.

The chain's CDR3 is CASSQGGAGANYGYTF. The CDR3 DNA reads TGTGCCAGCAGCCAAGGGGGAGCGGGAGCTAACTATGGCTACACCTTC. The chain uses TRBV14 and TRBJ1-2; D is undetermined. In germline, CDR1 is SGHDN, CDR2 FVKESK. The ends were cut back, 1 base at V and 0 bases at J, with 12 bases in the middle. The CDR3 extends over 16 amino acids.

The chain combines TRBV28 with TRBJ1-1, with D unresolved. The CDR3 is 13 residues long. CDR1 and CDR2 from the germline V gene are MDHEN and SYDVKM. The ends were cut back, 3 bases at V and 2 bases at J, with 7 bases in the middle. CDR3: CASSLGINTEAFF. DNA for the CDR3: TGTGCCAGCAGTTTGGGCATCAACACTGAAGCTTTCTTT.

The gene calls are TRBV4-3 and TRBJ1-2; the match to TRBD1 covers 8 bases. This CDR3 is built from 14 residues. The ends lost 5 bases at V and 5 bases at J; junction bases unmatched: 7. CDR1 and CDR2 from the germline V gene are LGHNA and YSLEER. Here the CDR3 reads CASSSDRVAYGYTF. The CDR3 nucleotides read TGCGCCAGCAGCTCGGACAGGGTAGCATATGGCTACACCTTC.

V is TRBV27 and J is TRBJ1-1, with D perhaps matching TRBD1 (5 bases). The CDR3 has 14 amino acids. The V end was cut by 3 bases, the J end by 0 bases, with 8 bases between. Germline loops: CDR1 MNHEY, CDR2 SMNVEV (reference sequence). The CDR3 sequence: CASSFAGLNTEAFF. The CDR3 DNA reads as TGTGCCAGCAGTTTTGCAGGGCTGAACACTGAAGCTTTCTTT.

The V and J genes are TRBV5-1 and TRBJ2-2, with D hard to call. V was trimmed by 2 bases and J by 8 bases, leaving 7 bases between them. The germline V gene has CDR1 SGHRS and CDR2 YFSETQ. This CDR3 is built from 12 residues. In nucleotides, the CDR3 is TGCGCCAGCAGCTTCACAAGGGGGGAGCTGTTTTTT. It encodes CASSFTRGELFF.

The V gene is TRBV5-1, the J gene TRBJ2-3; TRBD2 agrees at 9 bases. Germline-derived CDR1 and CDR2 are SGHRS and YFSETQ. V trimming: 3 bases; J trimming: 3 bases; junction bases outside the gene matches: 5. The CDR3 is 15 amino acids. The CDR3 spells CASSYEAGGTDTQYF. The DNA of the CDR3 is TGCGCCAGCAGCTACGAAGCGGGGGGAACAGATACGCAGTATTTT.

The V call is TRBV28, the J call TRBJ1-1; TRBD1 might be the D (5 bases). The CDR3 runs to 18 residues. Germline V CDR1 and CDR2: MDHEN, SYDVKM. V was pared by 7 bases and J by 0 bases, with 24 bases between. CDR3 DNA sequence: TGTGCCAGCAAATTTCCTCGAACAGTTGGGGGAATGAACACTGAAGCTTTCTTT. It yields the protein CASKFPRTVGGMNTEAFF.